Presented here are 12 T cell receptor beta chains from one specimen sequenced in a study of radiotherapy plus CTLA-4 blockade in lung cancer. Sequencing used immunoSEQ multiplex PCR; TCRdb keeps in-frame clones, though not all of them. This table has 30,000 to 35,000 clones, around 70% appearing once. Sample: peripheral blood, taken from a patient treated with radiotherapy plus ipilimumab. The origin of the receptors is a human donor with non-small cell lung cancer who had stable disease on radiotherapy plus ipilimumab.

The CDR3 DNA reads TGTGCCAGCAGTTACTCGGATAAGGGACTAGCTGAGCAGTACTTC. Translated: CASSYSDKGLAEQYF. J is TRBJ2-5 and V is TRBV6-6, with 9 bases fitting TRBD2. Germline V gives CDR1 MNHNY, CDR2 SVGAGI (reference sequence). This CDR3 is 15 amino acids long. J was trimmed by 11 bases and V by 0 bases; bases with no gene match: 10.

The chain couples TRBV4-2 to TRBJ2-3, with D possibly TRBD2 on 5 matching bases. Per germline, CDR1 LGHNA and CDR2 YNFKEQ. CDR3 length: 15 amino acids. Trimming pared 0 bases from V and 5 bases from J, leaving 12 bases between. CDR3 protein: CASSQEANTRDTQYF. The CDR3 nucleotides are TGTGCCAGCAGCCAAGAGGCGAACACTAGAGATACGCAGTATTTT.

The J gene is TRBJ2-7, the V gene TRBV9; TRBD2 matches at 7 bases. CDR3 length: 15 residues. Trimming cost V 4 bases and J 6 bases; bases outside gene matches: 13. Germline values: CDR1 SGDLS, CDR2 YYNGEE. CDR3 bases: TGTGCCAGCAGCCCCTTAGGGAGCGGGGACGGCGAGCAGTACTTC. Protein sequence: CASSPLGSGDGEQYF.

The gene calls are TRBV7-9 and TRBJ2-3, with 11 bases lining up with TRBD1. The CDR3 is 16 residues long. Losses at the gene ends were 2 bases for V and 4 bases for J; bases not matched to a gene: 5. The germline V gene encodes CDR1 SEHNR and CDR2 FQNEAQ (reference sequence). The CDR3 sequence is CASSLSGQGAADTQYF. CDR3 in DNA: TGTGCCAGCAGCTTATCAGGACAGGGGGCGGCAGATACGCAGTATTTT.

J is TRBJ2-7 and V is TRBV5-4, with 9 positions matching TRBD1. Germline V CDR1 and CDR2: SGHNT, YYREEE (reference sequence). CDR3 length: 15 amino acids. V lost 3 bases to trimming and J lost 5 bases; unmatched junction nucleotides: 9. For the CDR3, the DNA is TGTGCCAGCAGCTGGGGGGGACAGGGCTTAAACGAGCAGTACTTC. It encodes CASSWGGQGLNEQYF. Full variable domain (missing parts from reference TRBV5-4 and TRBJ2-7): ETGVTQSPTHLIKTRGQQVTLRCSSQSGHNTVSWYQQALGQGPQFIFQYYREEENGRGNFPPRFSGLQFPNYSSELNVNALELDDSALYLCASSWGGQGLNEQYFGPGTRLTVT.

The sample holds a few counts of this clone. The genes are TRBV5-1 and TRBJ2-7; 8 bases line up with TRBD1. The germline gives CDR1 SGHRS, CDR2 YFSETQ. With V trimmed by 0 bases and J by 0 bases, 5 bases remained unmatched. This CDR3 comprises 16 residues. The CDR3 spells CASSLVVGQGSYEQYF. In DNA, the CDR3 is TGCGCCAGCAGCTTGGTGGTAGGACAGGGCTCCTACGAGCAGTACTTC.

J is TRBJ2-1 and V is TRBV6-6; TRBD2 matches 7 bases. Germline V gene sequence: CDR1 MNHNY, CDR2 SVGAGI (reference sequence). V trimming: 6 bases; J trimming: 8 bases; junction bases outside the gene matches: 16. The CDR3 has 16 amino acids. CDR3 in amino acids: CASSFPRDPRGDEQFF. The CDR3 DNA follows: TGTGCCAGCAGCTTCCCCCGGGACCCTCGGGGGGATGAGCAGTTCTTC.

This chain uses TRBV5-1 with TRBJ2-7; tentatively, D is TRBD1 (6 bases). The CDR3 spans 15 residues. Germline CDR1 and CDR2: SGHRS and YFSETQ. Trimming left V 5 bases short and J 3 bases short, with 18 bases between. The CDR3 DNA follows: TGCGCCAGCAGTTTCGGCCAAGGGGGTAGCTACGAGCAGTACTTC. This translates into CASSFGQGGSYEQYF.

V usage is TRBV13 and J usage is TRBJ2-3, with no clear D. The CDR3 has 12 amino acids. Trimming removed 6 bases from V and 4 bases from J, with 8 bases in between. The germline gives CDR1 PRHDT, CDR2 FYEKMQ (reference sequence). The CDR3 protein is CASSYRADTQYF. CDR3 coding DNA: TGTGCCAGCAGTTACCGGGCAGATACGCAGTATTTT.

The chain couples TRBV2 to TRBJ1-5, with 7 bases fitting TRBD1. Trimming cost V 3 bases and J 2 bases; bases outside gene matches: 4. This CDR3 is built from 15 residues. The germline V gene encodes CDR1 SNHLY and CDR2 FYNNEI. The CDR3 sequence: CASSDITGGNQPQHF. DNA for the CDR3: TGTGCCAGCAGTGACATTACAGGGGGCAATCAGCCCCAGCATTTT.

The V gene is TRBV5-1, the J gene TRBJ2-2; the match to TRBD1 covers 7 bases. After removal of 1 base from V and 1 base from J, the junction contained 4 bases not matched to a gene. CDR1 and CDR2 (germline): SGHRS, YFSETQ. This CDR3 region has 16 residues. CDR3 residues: CASSLSRQGNTGELFF. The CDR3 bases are TGCGCCAGCAGCTTGTCGAGACAGGGGAACACCGGGGAGCTGTTTTTT.

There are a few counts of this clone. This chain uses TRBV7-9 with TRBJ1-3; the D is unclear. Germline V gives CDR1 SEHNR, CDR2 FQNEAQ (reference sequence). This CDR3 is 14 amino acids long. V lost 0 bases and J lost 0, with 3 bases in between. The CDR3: CASSLASSGNTIYF. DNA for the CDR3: TGTGCCAGCAGCTTAGCCTCCTCTGGAAACACCATATATTTT.